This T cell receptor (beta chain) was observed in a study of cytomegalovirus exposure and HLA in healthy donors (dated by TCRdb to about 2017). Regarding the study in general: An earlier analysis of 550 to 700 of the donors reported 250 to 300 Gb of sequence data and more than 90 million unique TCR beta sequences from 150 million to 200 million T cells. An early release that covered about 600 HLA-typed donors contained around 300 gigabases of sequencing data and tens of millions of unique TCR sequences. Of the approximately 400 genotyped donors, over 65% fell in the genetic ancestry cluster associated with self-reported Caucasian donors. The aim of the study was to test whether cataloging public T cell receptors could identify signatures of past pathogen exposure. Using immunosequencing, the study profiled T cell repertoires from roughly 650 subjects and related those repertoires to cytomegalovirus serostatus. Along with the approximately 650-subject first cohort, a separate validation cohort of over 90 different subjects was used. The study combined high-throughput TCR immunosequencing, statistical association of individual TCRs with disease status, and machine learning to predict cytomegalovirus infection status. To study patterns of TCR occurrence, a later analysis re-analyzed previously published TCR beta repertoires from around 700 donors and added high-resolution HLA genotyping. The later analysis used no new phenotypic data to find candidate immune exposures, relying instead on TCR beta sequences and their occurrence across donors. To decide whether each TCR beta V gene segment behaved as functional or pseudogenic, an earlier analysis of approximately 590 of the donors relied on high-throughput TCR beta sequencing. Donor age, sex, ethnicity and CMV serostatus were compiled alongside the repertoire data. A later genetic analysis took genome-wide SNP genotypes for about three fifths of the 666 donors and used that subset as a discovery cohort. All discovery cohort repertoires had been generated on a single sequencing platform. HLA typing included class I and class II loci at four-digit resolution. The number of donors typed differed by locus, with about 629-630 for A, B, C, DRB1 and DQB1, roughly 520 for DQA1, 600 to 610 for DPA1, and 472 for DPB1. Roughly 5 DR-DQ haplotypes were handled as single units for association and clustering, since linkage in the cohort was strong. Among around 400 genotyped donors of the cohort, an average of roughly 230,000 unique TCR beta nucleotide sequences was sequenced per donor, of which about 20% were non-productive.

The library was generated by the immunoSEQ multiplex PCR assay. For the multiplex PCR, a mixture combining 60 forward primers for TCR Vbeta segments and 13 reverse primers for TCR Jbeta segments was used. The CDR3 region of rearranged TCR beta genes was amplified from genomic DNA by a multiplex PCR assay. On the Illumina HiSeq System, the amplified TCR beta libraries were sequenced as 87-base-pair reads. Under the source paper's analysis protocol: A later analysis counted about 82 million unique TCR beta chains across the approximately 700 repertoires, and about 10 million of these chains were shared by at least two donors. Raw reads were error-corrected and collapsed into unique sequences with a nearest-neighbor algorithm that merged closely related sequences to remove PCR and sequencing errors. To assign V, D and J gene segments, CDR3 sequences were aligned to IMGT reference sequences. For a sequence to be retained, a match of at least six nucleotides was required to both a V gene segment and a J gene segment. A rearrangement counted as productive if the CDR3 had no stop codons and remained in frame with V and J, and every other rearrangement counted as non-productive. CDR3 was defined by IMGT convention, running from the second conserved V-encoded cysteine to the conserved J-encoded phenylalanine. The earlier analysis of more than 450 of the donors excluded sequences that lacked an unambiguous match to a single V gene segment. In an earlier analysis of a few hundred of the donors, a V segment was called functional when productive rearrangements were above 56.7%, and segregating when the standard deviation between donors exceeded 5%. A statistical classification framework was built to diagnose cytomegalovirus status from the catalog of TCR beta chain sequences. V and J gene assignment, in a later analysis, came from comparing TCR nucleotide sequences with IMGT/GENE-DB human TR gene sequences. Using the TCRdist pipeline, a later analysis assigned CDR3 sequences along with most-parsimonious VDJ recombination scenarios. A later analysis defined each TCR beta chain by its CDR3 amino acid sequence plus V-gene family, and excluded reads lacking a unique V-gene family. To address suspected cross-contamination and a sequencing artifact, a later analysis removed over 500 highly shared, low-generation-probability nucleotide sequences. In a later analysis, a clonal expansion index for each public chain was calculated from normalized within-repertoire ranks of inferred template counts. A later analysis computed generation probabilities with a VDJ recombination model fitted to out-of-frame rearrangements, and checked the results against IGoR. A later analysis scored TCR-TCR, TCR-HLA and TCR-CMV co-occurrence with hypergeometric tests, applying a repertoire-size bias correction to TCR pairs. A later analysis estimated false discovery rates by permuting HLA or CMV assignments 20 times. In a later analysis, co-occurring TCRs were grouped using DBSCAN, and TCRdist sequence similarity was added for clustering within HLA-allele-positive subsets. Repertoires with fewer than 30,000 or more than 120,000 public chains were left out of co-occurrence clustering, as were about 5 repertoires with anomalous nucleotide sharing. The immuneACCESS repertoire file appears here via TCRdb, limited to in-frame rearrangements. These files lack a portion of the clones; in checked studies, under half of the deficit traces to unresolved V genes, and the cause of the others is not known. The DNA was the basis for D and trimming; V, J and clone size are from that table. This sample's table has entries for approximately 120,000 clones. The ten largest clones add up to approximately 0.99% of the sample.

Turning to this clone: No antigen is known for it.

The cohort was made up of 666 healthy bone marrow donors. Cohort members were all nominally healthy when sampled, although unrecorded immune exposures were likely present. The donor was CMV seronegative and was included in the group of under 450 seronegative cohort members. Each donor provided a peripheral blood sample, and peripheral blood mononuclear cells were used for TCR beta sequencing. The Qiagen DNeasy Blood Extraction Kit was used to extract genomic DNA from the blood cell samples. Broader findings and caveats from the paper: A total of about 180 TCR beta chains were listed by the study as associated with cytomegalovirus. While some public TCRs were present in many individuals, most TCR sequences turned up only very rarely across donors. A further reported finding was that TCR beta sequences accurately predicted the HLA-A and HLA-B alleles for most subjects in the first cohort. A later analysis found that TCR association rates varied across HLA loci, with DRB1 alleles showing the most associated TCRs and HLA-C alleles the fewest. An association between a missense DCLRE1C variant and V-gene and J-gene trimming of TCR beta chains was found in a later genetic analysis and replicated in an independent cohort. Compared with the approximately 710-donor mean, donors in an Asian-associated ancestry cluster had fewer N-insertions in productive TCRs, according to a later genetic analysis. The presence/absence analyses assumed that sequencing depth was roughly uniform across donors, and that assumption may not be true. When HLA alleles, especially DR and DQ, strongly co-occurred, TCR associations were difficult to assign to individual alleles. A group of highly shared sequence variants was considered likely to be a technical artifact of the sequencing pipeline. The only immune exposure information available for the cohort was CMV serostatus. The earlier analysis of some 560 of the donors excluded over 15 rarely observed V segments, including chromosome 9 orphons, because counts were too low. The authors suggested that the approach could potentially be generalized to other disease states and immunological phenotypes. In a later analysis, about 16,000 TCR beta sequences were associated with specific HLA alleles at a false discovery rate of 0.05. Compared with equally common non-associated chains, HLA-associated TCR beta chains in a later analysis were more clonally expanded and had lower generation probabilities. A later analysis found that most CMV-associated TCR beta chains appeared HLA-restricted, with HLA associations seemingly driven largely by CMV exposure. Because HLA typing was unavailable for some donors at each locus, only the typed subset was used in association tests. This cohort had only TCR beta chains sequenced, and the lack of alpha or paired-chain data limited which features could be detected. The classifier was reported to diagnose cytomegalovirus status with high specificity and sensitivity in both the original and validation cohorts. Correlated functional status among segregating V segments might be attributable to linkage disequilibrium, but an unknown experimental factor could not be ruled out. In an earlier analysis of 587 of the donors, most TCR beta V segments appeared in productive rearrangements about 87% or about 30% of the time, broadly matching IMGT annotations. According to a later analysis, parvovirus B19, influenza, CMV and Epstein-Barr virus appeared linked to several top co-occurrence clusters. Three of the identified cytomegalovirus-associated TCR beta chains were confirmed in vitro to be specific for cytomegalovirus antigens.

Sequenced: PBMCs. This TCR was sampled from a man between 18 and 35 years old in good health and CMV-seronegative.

The CDR3: CASSFHRLYEQYF. At the DNA level, the sequence is TGTGCCAGTAGTTTCCATCGACTCTACGAGCAGTACTTC. The chain is made from TRBV19 and TRBJ2-7, with the D gene not clear enough to name. Between the V and J ends, shortened by 5 bases and 3 bases respectively, the junction contains 11 bases. Per the germline V gene (reference sequence), LNHDA is the CDR1 and SQIVND is the CDR2. The CDR3 runs 13 amino acids, cysteine and phenylalanine included. The sequence is cut down to CDR3 DNA, 39 bases in frame from base 1. Joined to the reference TRBV19 and TRBJ2-7 proteins, this CDR3 gives the full variable domain: DGGITQSPKYLFRKEGQNVTLSCEQNLNHDAMYWYRQDPGQGLRLIYYSQIVNDFQKGDIAEGYSVSREKKESFPLTVTSAQKNPTAFYLCASSFHRLYEQYFGPGTRLTVT.